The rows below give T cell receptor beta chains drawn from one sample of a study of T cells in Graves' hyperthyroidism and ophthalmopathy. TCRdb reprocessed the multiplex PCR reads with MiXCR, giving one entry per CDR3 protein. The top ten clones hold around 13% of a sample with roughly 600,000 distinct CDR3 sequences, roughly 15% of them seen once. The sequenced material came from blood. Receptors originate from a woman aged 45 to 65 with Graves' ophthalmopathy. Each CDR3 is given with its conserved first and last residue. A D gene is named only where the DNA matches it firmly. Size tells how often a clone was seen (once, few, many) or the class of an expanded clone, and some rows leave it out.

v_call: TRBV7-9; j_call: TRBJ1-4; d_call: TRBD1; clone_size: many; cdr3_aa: CASSFPGGEKLFF; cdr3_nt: TGTGCCAGCAGCTTTCCAGGGGGTGAAAAACTGTTTTTT
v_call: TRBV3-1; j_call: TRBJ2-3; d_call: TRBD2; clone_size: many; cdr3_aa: CATKREGGTDTQYF; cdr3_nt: TGTGCCACCAAAAGGGAGGGAGGCACAGATACGCAGTATTTT
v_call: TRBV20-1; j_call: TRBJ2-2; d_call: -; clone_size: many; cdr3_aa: CSARDWSSGNTGELFF; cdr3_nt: TGCAGTGCTAGAGATTGGAGTAGCGGGAACACCGGGGAGCTGTTTTTT
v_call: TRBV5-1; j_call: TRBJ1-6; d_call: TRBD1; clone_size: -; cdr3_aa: CASSTRQGSDSPLHF; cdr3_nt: TGCGCCAGCAGCACACGACAGGGGTCCGATTCACCCCTCCACTTT
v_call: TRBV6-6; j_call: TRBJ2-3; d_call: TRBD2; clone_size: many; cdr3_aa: CASSYSGGLAGDWPDTQYF; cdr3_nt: TGTGCCAGCAGTTACTCGGGAGGACTAGCGGGAGATTGGCCAGATACGCAGTATTTT
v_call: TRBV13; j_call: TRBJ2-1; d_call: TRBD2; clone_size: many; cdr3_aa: CASSYTGTSGWDNEQFF; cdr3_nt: TGTGCCAGCAGCTACACCGGGACTAGCGGGTGGGACAATGAGCAGTTCTTC
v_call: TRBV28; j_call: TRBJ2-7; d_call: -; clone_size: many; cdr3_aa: CASSLSSGGSSYEQYF; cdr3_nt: TGTGCCAGCAGTTTATCCAGCGGAGGAAGCTCCTACGAGCAGTACTTC
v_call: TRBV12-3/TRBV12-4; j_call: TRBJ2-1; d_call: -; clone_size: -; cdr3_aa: CASSLRGGRFF; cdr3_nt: TGTGCCAGCAGTTTACGGGGCGGGCGGTTCTTC
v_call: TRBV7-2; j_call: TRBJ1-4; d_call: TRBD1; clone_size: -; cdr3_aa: CASSAPMTGLNEKLFF; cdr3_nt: TGTGCCAGCAGCGCACCAATGACAGGGTTGAATGAAAAACTGTTTTTT
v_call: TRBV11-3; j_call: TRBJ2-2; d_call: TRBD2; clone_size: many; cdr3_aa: CASSLDLWLAGDASYTGELFF; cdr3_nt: TGTGCCAGCAGCTTAGATTTGTGGCTAGCGGGAGACGCCTCGTACACCGGGGAGCTGTTTTTT
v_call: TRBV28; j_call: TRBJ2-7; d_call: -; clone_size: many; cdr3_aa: CASSTQGPYEQYF; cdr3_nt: TGTGCCAGCAGTACTCAGGGTCCCTACGAGCAGTACTTC
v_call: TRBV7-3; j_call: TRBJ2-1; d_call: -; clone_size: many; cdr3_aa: CASSLARGGAENEQFF; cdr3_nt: TGTGCCAGCAGCTTAGCTAGAGGGGGGGCAGAAAATGAGCAGTTCTTC
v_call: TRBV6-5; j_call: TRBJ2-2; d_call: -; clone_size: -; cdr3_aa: CASSYSIGSGTSNTGELFF; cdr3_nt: TGTGCCAGCAGTTACTCGATTGGGAGCGGGACATCGAACACCGGGGAGCTGTTTTTT
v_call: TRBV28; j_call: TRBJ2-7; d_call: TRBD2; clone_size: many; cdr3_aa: CASSYLAGGPRGEQYF; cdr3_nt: TGTGCCAGCAGTTACCTAGCGGGAGGGCCTCGTGGCGAGCAGTACTTC
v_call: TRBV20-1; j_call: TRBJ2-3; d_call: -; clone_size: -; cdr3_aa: CSARAFQRDTDTQYF; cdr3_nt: TGCAGTGCTAGAGCTTTTCAGAGAGACACAGATACGCAGTATTTT
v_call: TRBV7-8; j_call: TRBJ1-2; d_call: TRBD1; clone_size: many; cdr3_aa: CASSPSAGGYGYTF; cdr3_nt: TGTGCCAGCAGCCCCTCCGCAGGGGGCTATGGCTACACCTTC
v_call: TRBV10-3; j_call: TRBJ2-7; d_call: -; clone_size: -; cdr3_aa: CASRDRFYYEQYF; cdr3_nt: TGTGCCTCCAGGGACCGTTTTTACTACGAGCAGTACTTC
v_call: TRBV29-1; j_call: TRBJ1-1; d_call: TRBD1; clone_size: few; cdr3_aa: CSVEDPSGGMNTEAFF; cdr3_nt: TGCAGCGTTGAAGATCCGTCAGGGGGCATGAACACTGAAGCTTTCTTT
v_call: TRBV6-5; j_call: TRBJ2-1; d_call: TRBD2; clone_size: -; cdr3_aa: CASSHSSGRADYNEQFF; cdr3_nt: TGTGCCAGCAGTCACTCTAGCGGGAGGGCCGATTACAATGAGCAGTTCTTC
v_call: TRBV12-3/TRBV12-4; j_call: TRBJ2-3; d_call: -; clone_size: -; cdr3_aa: CASSLVGEAADTQYF; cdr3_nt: TGTGCCAGCAGTTTAGTGGGAGAGGCGGCAGATACGCAGTATTTT
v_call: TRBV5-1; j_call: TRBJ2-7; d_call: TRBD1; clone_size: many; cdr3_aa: CASSSGTGLPRKQYF; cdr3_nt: TGCGCCAGCAGCTCCGGGACAGGTCTCCCTAGGAAGCAGTACTTC
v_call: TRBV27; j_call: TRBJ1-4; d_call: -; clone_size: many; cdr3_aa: CASRIIQVANEKLFF; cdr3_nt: TGTGCCAGCAGAATCATCCAGGTGGCTAATGAAAAACTGTTTTTT
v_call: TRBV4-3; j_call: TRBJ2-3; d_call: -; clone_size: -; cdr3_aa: CASSQLGGGADTQYF; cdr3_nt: TGCGCCAGCAGCCAACTTGGAGGTGGCGCAGATACGCAGTATTTT
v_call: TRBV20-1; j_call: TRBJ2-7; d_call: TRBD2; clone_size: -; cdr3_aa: CSARGGSVTYEQYF; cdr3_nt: TGCAGTGCTAGAGGCGGGAGCGTAACCTACGAGCAGTACTTC
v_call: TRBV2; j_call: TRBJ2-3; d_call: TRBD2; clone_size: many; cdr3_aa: CASTEAGSTDTQYF; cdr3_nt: TGTGCCAGCACCGAAGCGGGGAGCACAGATACGCAGTATTTT
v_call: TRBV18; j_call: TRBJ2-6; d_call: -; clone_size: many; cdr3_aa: CASSPEGFGANVLTF; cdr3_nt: TGTGCCAGCTCACCGGAGGGCTTTGGGGCCAACGTCCTGACTTTC
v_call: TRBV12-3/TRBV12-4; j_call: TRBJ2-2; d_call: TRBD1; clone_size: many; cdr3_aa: CASSLHRGPNTGELFF; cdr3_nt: TGTGCCAGCAGTTTACACAGGGGCCCGAACACCGGGGAGCTGTTTTTT
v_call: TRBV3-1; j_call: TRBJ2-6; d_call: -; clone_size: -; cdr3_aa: CASSQGDCVQFRNSGANVLTF; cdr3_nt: TGTGCCAGCAGCCAAGGTGACTGTGTTCAGTTTCGTAACTCTGGGGCCAACGTCCTGACTTTC
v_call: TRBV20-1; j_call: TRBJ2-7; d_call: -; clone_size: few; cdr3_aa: CSVEAGGYEQYF; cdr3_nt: TGCAGTGTAGAGGCGGGTGGCTACGAGCAGTACTTC
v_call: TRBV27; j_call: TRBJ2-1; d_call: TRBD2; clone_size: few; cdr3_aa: CASSSRTKREGPSEQFF; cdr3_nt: TGTGCCAGCAGTTCAAGGACCAAGCGGGAGGGCCCAAGTGAGCAGTTCTTC
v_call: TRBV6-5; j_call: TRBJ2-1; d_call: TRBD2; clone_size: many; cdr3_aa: CASSYMGLADNEQFF; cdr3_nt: TGTGCCAGCAGTTACATGGGACTAGCGGACAATGAGCAGTTCTTC
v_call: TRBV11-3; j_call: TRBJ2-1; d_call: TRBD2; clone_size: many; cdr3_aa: CASSLVRLAGGLYNEQFF; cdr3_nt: TGTGCCAGCAGCTTAGTTCGTCTAGCGGGAGGTCTCTACAATGAGCAGTTCTTC
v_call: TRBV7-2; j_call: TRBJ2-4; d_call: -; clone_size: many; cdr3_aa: CASSPYVGQGRKNIQYF; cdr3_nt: TGTGCCAGCAGCCCATACGTGGGGCAGGGTCGCAAAAACATTCAGTACTTC
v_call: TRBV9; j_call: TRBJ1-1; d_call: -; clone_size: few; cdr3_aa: CASRRGGRNTEAFF; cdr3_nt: TGTGCCAGCCGGAGGGGGGGTAGGAACACTGAAGCTTTCTTT